These 14 T cell receptor beta chains share one sample of origin, sequenced in a study of shared clonotypes between healthy human individuals (TCRdb year 2020). The library was made by the immunoSEQ multiplex PCR assay. The table was pulled from immuneACCESS by TCRdb, which kept in-frame rearrangements only. Such tables lose some clones; where checked, under half of the loss comes from unresolved V genes, and the rest has no known cause. Present in this sample are about 1,800,000 clones, about 95% of which were seen just once. The ten largest clones add up to around 1% of the sample. CD8 naive samples were CD45RO-negative cells positively selected for CCR7, giving a CD45RA+CCR7+ population that excluded TemRA cells. Material for sequencing was naive CD8+ T cells sorted from blood. In light of the paper, this sample's cell subset or site label describes: CD45RA+CCR7+. These receptors came from a man younger than 35 in good health.

The rearrangement joins TRBV27 to TRBJ2-5; no definite D call. The V end was cut by 5 bases, the J end by 2 bases, with 18 bases between. The length of the CDR3 is 16 residues. Per germline, CDR1 MNHEY and CDR2 SMNVEV (reference sequence). The CDR3 sequence: CASSPLSPSIQETQYF. The CDR3 nucleotides read TGTGCCAGCAGTCCCTTGAGCCCTTCTATTCAAGAGACCCAGTACTTC.

This sequence joins TRBV19 and TRBJ2-7, with D possibly matching TRBD2 (5 bases). V was pared by 0 bases and J by 0 bases, with 9 bases between. This CDR3 spans 15 amino acids. Germline assignment: CDR1 LNHDA and CDR2 SQIVND (reference sequence). Here the CDR3 reads CASSIDGESSYEQYF. The CDR3 DNA follows: TGTGCCAGTAGTATAGACGGGGAGAGCTCCTACGAGCAGTACTTC.

V and J are TRBV6-5 and TRBJ2-5, with D maybe TRBD2 (5 bases). The end of the DNA fits TRBJ2-7 better, so the J call may be wrong. Germline loops: CDR1 MNHEY, CDR2 SVGAGI. The CDR3 consists of 13 residues. CDR3: CASSYDGTYEQYF. The DNA of the CDR3 is TGTGCCAGCAGTTACGACGGGACCTACGAGCAGTACTTC.

The chain employs TRBV6-5 and TRBJ2-1, with TRBD1 identical over 7 bases. The J segment lost 2 bases and the V segment lost 0 bases, leaving 4 bases of the junction unmatched. This CDR3 spans 16 amino acids. From germline, CDR1 is MNHEY and CDR2 SVGAGI. Written as DNA, the CDR3 is TGTGCCAGCAGTTACTCCTCCGGGACAGCCTACAATGAGCAGTTCTTC. Translated: CASSYSSGTAYNEQFF.

The sample holds a few counts of this clone. This chain uses TRBV4-2 with TRBJ1-1; 10 bases align to TRBD1. The ends lost 4 bases at V and 4 bases at J; junction bases unmatched: 6. The CDR3 covers 15 residues. Germline CDR1 and CDR2: LGHNA and YNFKEQ. This CDR3 reads CASSPIDRGPTEAFF. CDR3 sequence (DNA): TGTGCCAGCAGCCCAATAGACAGGGGGCCCACTGAAGCTTTCTTT.

The chain employs TRBV10-2 and TRBJ2-1; 13 nucleotides match TRBD2. There are 17 residues in the CDR3. After removal of 4 bases from V and 9 bases from J, the junction contained 12 bases not matched to a gene. Germline values: CDR1 WSHSY, CDR2 SAAADI. The CDR3 region has the DNA TGCGCCAGCAGTGCATACCCCCGGACTAGCGGGAGAAGTGAGCAGTTCTTC. Translated: CASSAYPRTSGRSEQFF.

The rearrangement links TRBV6-5 to TRBJ1-2, with a weak D call TRBD1 (5 bases). Germline CDR1 and CDR2: MNHEY and SVGAGI. The V end was cut by 4 bases, the J end by 0 bases, with 9 bases between. CDR3 length equals 14 residues. For the CDR3, the DNA is TGTGCCAGCAGTTTAGGGACCTCTAACTATGGCTACACCTTC. Its protein product is CASSLGTSNYGYTF.

With regard to this clone: Other DNA sequences in the sample encode the same CDR3. The chain carries TRBV28 and TRBJ1-5; D is unclear. Germline-derived CDR1 and CDR2 are MDHEN and SYDVKM. V was pared by 5 bases and J by 0 bases, with 8 bases between. There are 14 residues in the CDR3. The CDR3 reads CASSLAYSNQPQHF. Written as DNA, the CDR3 is TGTGCCAGCAGTCTTGCCTATAGCAATCAGCCCCAGCATTTT.

The chain carries TRBV27 and TRBJ1-6, with D unresolved. Deletions cut 8 bases from V and 10 bases from J, with 18 bases between. Germline CDR1 reads MNHEY; CDR2 reads SMNVEV (reference sequence). The length of the CDR3 is 14 residues. The CDR3 sequence: CASLGGWKESPLHF. In DNA form, the CDR3 reads TGTGCCAGCCTGGGAGGGTGGAAGGAATCACCCCTCCACTTT.

Concerning this clone itself: This same CDR3 is encoded by further DNA sequences in the sample. This sequence joins TRBV27 and TRBJ2-1; no firm D call. V was clipped by 2 bases and J by 0 bases, with 2 bases between them. CDR3 length: 13 amino acids. Germline V gene data show CDR1 as MNHEY and CDR2 as SMNVEV (reference sequence). This CDR3 reads CASSLGSYNEQFF. CDR3 DNA: TGTGCCAGCAGTTTAGGCTCCTACAATGAGCAGTTCTTC.

This rearrangement joins TRBV4-3 to TRBJ2-5; 8 positions match TRBD1. This CDR3 comprises 17 residues. CDR1 is LGHNA and CDR2 is YSLEER in the germline V gene. The J segment lost 0 bases and the V segment lost 0 bases, leaving 6 bases of the junction unmatched. CDR3 sequence reads: CASSQEWGRGHQETQYF. The CDR3 DNA follows: TGCGCCAGCAGCCAAGAGTGGGGCAGGGGGCACCAAGAGACCCAGTACTTC.

The rearrangement uses TRBV9 and TRBJ1-6; D gene unclear. Germline V gene sequence: CDR1 SGDLS, CDR2 YYNGEE. V lost 2 bases and J lost 10, with 10 bases in between. This CDR3 spans 13 amino acids. CDR3 in amino acids: CASSVGPASPLHF. CDR3 sequence (DNA): TGTGCCAGCAGCGTTGGCCCCGCATCACCCCTCCACTTT.

In DNA, the CDR3 is TGTGCCAGCAGCCTTGGACAGGGGAGTTCACCCCTCCACTTT. This gives the protein CASSLGQGSSPLHF. The chain combines TRBV6-5 with TRBJ1-6; 9 bases line up with TRBD1. J lost 9 bases, V lost 6 bases, and 6 bases had no gene match. CDR3 size: 14 residues. CDR1 and CDR2 (germline): MNHEY, SVGAGI.

J is TRBJ2-1 and V is TRBV6-1; TRBD2 might be the D (5 bases). Germline assignment: CDR1 MNHNS and CDR2 SASEGT. The CDR3 is 14 amino acids. The V end lost 3 bases, the J end lost 8 bases, and 14 bases lay between the germline ends. The CDR3 sequence: CASSDGGSLDEQFF. CDR3 coding DNA: TGTGCCAGCAGTGATGGTGGGAGTTTAGATGAGCAGTTCTTC.